These 12 T cell receptor beta chains originate from one sample sequenced in a study of Graves' ophthalmopathy and Graves' hyperthyroidism. RNA transcripts were the source from which TCR beta CDR3 regions were amplified. Second-round multiplex PCR came after a first-round RT-PCR that employed HTBI primers. TCRdb ran MiXCR on the multiplex PCR reads and lists one entry per CDR3 protein. The sample records 580,000 or so distinct CDR3 sequences, about 35% being singletons. Source material: peripheral blood or thyroid tissue (not recorded which). The receptors come from an adult man with Graves' hyperthyroidism.

V usage is TRBV6-6 and J usage is TRBJ1-3; D gene uncertain. The CDR3 covers 15 residues. Looked up from germline, CDR1 is MNHNY and CDR2 is SVGAGI (reference sequence). V gave up 5 bases and J gave up 0 bases, with 11 bases separating them. The CDR3 is CASSEEGSSGNTIYF. The CDR3 DNA reads TGTGCCAGCAGTGAAGAGGGAAGCTCTGGAAACACCATATATTTT.

This clonotype has a count of ten or more. The rearrangement uses TRBV12-5 and TRBJ2-5, with D tentatively TRBD1 (6 bases). Trimming pared 3 bases from V and 4 bases from J, leaving 12 bases between. Looked up from germline, CDR1 is LGHNT and CDR2 is FRNRAP. The CDR3 contains 14 residues. The CDR3 nucleotides read TGTGCTAGTGGTTTAAGCCAGGGGCGAGAGACCCAGTACTTC. Its translation: CASGLSQGRETQYF.

This clonotype was recorded at least ten times. The V call is TRBV7-2, the J call TRBJ2-7, with 8 nucleotides matching TRBD1. This CDR3 comprises 11 residues. Per germline, CDR1 SGHTA and CDR2 FQGNSA. Trimming cost V 5 bases and J 6 bases; bases outside gene matches: 0. The CDR3 is CASSTGGEQYF. As DNA, the CDR3 is TGTGCCAGCAGCACAGGGGGCGAGCAGTACTTC.

This clonotype was seen only a few times. The rearrangement links TRBV7-2 to TRBJ2-1, with 7 bases lining up with TRBD2. Per germline, CDR1 SGHTA and CDR2 FQGNSA. V lost 5 bases to trimming and J lost 12 bases; unmatched junction nucleotides: 4. The CDR3 spans 11 residues. The CDR3 loop reads CASSQRDVQFF. The CDR3 region has the DNA TGTGCCAGCAGCCAGCGGGACGTGCAGTTCTTC.

This clonotype was counted ten times or more. The rearrangement uses TRBV7-6 and TRBJ2-5, with no clear D. V dropped 0 bases and J dropped 1 base, with 6 bases sitting between them. The CDR3 totals 14 residues. The V gene's germline CDR1 is SGHVS and CDR2 FNYEAQ. CDR3: CASSLAASQETQYF. In nucleotides, the CDR3 is TGTGCCAGCAGCTTAGCGGCTAGCCAAGAGACCCAGTACTTC.

In this sample, this clonotype turned up a few times. Because it lacks the conserved phenylalanine or tryptophan at the end, this CDR3 is likely a read error. The DNA is left out, because the CDR3 cannot be placed on it with certainty; the CDR3 is given as TCRdb lists it. V usage is TRBV2 and J usage is TRBJ2-7; the table assigns TRBD1, which was not confirmed against the DNA. Per germline, CDR1 SNHLY and CDR2 FYNNEI. The CDR3 sequence runs 8 residues, both termini included. This CDR3 is CASSDTGT.

This clonotype has at least ten counts. This chain joins TRBV20-1 and TRBJ1-2; TRBD1 agrees at 8 bases. CDR3 length equals 15 residues. V lost 5 bases, J lost 8 bases, and 16 bases stayed unmatched. Germline V CDR1 and CDR2: DFQATT, SNEGSKA (reference sequence). CDR3 in DNA: TGCAGTGCTCCAACCCCCCAGGGGGCCTGGGGAGGCTACACCTTC. It translates to CSAPTPQGAWGGYTF.

In its sample, this clonotype was seen once. A much larger clone differs by one base, so this may be a read error. The chain recombines TRBV29-1 with TRBJ1-1, with D uncertain. The CDR3 is made up of 13 amino acids. Germline CDR1 and CDR2: SQVTM and ANQGSEA. The CDR3 region has the DNA TGCGGCGTTGGCACCACGGTGAACACTGAAGCTTTCTTT. Translating gives CGVGTTVNTEAFF.

At least ten counts were recorded for this clonotype. The chain links TRBV29-1 to TRBJ1-1; D is undetermined. V dropped 8 bases and J dropped 5 bases, with 18 bases sitting between them. Germline V gene sequence: CDR1 SQVTM, CDR2 ANQGSEA. The CDR3 loop spans 13 amino acids. The CDR3 loop is CSLSRVLGTEAFF. CDR3 DNA sequence: TGCAGCCTATCAAGGGTATTAGGGACTGAAGCTTTCTTT.

This clonotype was seen many times. This rearrangement joins TRBV10-3 to TRBJ2-7; no definite D call. V was clipped by 6 bases and J by 2 bases, with 11 bases between them. CDR3 size: 13 residues. Germline V gene lookup returns CDR1 ENHRY and CDR2 SYGVKD. CDR3 sequence: CAIRGSNPYEQYF. The CDR3 nucleotides read TGTGCCATCAGAGGCAGCAATCCCTACGAGCAGTACTTC.

This chain connects TRBV5-1 to TRBJ1-5, with 11 bases aligning to TRBD1. Germline V lookup: CDR1 SGHRS, CDR2 YFSETQ. The CDR3 totals 14 residues. Trimming cost V 5 bases and J 11 bases; bases outside gene matches: 9. The CDR3 DNA follows: TGCGCCAGCAGGGCTGGACAGGGGGCAGAGACCCAGCATTTT. Translation: CASRAGQGAETQHF.

This clonotype was detected ten times or more. The V and J genes are TRBV20-1 and TRBJ1-6; 10 bases are shared with TRBD1. There are 13 residues in the CDR3. In germline, CDR1 is DFQATT, CDR2 SNEGSKA (reference sequence). V lost 6 bases and J lost 12; bases outside the gene matches: 8. This CDR3 reads CSAPGQGKVPLHF. CDR3 nucleotide sequence: TGCAGTGCACCGGGACAGGGGAAGGTACCCCTCCACTTT.